The 22 T cell receptor beta chains listed next were all sequenced from one sample in a study of shared clonotypes between healthy human individuals. Assay used: immunoSEQ multiplex PCR; TCRdb lists only in-frame clones, some missing. The profile shows 1.5 million to 2.5 million clones, about 95% of them singletons. The naive CD8 population came from CD45RO-negative cells selected for CCR7, without terminally differentiated effector memory CD45RA+ cells. Sequencing used naive CD8+ T cells sorted from blood. The source of these receptors is a man aged 18 to 30 in good health.

Only one count was recorded for this clone. V and J are TRBV27 and TRBJ1-1; D is possibly TRBD1 (6 bases). This CDR3 contains 17 residues. Trimming took 4 bases from V and 3 from J, leaving 21 bases between them. Looked up from germline, CDR1 is MNHEY and CDR2 is SMNVEV (reference sequence). DNA for the CDR3: TGTGCCAGCAGTTCCTACATGGGACATTCGGGACACACTGAAGCTTTCTTT. This codes for CASSSYMGHSGHTEAFF.

In regard to this clone: Other DNA sequences in this specimen translate into the identical CDR3. The CDR3 loop is CASSLLGPNEKLFF. The CDR3 DNA sequence: TGTGCCAGCAGTTTACTCGGTCCCAATGAAAAACTGTTTTTT. The chain recombines TRBV27 with TRBJ1-4; D is uncertain. The ends were cut back, 2 bases at V and 5 bases at J, with 9 bases in the middle. Germline CDR1 and CDR2: MNHEY and SMNVEV (reference sequence). The CDR3 sequence is 14 residues long. Combining the CDR3 with reference TRBV27 and TRBJ1-4 gives the whole variable domain EAQVTQNPRYLITVTGKKLTVTCSQNMNHEYMSWYRQDPGLGLRQIYYSMNVEVTDKGDVPEGYKVSRKEKRNFPLILESPSPNQTSLYFCASSLLGPNEKLFFGSGTQLSVL.

The rearrangement uses TRBV15 and TRBJ2-7; possibly TRBD1 for D (6 bases). Trimming stripped 5 bases from V and 5 bases from J, with 10 bases between. The length of the CDR3 is 12 residues. The germline V gene has CDR1 LNHNV and CDR2 YYDKDF (reference sequence). The CDR3 DNA is TGTGCCACCAGCCCCGGACAGAACGAGCAGTACTTC. Translated, it gives CATSPGQNEQYF.

About this clone: Distinct nucleotide sequences in the sample also encode this CDR3. V gene TRBV4-3 combines with J gene TRBJ2-7; D is ambiguous. The CDR3 is 15 residues long. Germline loops: CDR1 LGHNA, CDR2 YSLEER. The ends were cut back, 0 bases at V and 1 base at J, with 10 bases in the middle. CDR3 loop: CASSQDLSGSYEQYF. DNA of the CDR3: TGCGCCAGCAGCCAAGACCTCAGTGGGTCCTACGAGCAGTACTTC.

The V call is TRBV9, the J call TRBJ2-7; D is perhaps TRBD2 (6 bases). This CDR3 region has 14 residues. The germline CDR1 and CDR2 sequences are SGDLS and YYNGEE. The V end lost 4 bases, the J end lost 1 base, and 12 bases lay between the germline ends. Written as DNA, the CDR3 is TGTGCCAGCAGCCCCCGGGAGCAATCCTACGAGCAGTACTTC. Translation gives CASSPREQSYEQYF.

The V gene is TRBV6-5, the J gene TRBJ2-2; D is possibly TRBD1 (5 bases). The V gene lost 5 bases and the J gene lost 6 bases, with 13 bases spanning the gap. The CDR3 is 14 amino acids. Germline CDR1 is MNHEY and CDR2 is SVGAGI. CDR3 loop: CASSPHQGPGELFF. The CDR3 DNA reads as TGTGCCAGCAGTCCCCATCAGGGTCCCGGGGAGCTGTTTTTT.

The V and J genes are TRBV6-4 and TRBJ2-7; D not resolved. Germline lookup yields CDR1 MRHNA and CDR2 SNTAGT. Trimming stripped 5 bases from V and 0 bases from J, with 11 bases between. There are 14 residues in the CDR3. DNA for the CDR3: TGTGCCAGCAGTAGCCCATCGGGCTCCTACGAGCAGTACTTC. Translation: CASSSPSGSYEQYF.

The chain has TRBV11-2 and TRBJ2-5; 9 nucleotides match TRBD2. Germline V gives CDR1 SGHAT, CDR2 FQNNGV. The CDR3 contains 14 residues. The ends lost 6 bases at V and 5 bases at J; junction bases unmatched: 7. The CDR3 DNA is TGTGCCAGCAGGACTAGCGGTCATGGGGAGACCCAGTACTTC. Its translation: CASRTSGHGETQYF.

The CDR3 region is CAISAGGEQYF. The CDR3 DNA follows: TGTGCCATCAGTGCAGGGGGGGAGCAGTACTTC. The gene calls are TRBV10-3 and TRBJ2-7; D perhaps matches TRBD1 (7 bases). The V end was cut by 4 bases, the J end by 7 bases, with 8 bases between. Germline V lookup: CDR1 ENHRY, CDR2 SYGVKD. This CDR3 region has 11 residues.

This clone is a singleton in its sample. At the DNA level, this CDR3 is encoded by other sequences in the same sample as well. The chain uses TRBV11-2 and TRBJ2-7; either TRBD1 or TRBD2 may supply D (5 bases each). This CDR3 has 13 residues. CDR1 and CDR2 from the germline V gene are SGHAT and FQNNGV. V lost 5 bases and J 2 bases, leaving 10 bases between the germline ends. The CDR3 sequence is CASSRGPTYEQYF. The CDR3 DNA is TGTGCCAGCAGCCGGGGACCCACCTACGAGCAGTACTTC.

The CDR3 loop is CASSVALAGTSGYGYTF. DNA of the CDR3: TGTGCCAGCAGCGTAGCTCTAGCTGGGACGTCCGGCTATGGCTACACCTTC. V and J are TRBV9 and TRBJ1-2; a weak D match, TRBD1 (5 bases). The CDR3 runs 17 residues. Germline V gives CDR1 SGDLS, CDR2 YYNGEE. Trimming removed 0 bases at V and 4 bases at J, with 19 bases between.

This CDR3 is CASRPTGGVTGANVLTF. CDR3 coding DNA: TGTGCCAGCAGACCTACAGGGGGCGTTACTGGGGCCAACGTCCTGACTTTC. The chain has TRBV5-6 and TRBJ2-6, with TRBD1 identical over 9 bases. The length of the CDR3 is 17 residues. Unmatched junction bases numbered 8, after V lost 5 bases and J lost 2 bases. CDR1 and CDR2 (germline): SGHDT, YYEEEE.

V gene TRBV4-1 combines with J gene TRBJ1-4; TRBD1 matches 7 bases. Trimming cost V 4 bases and J 7 bases; bases outside gene matches: 6. Germline V CDR1 and CDR2: MGHRA, YSYEKL. The length of the CDR3 is 14 residues. CDR3 region: CASSLGGAGEKLFF. The CDR3, as DNA: TGCGCCAGCAGCCTAGGGGGCGCCGGTGAAAAACTGTTTTTT.

V gene TRBV4-1 combines with J gene TRBJ2-7; no definite D call. CDR1 and CDR2 from the germline V gene are MGHRA and YSYEKL. Trimming left V 1 base short and J 3 bases short, with 10 bases between. The CDR3 consists of 14 residues. CDR3 sequence: CASSQGSGFYEQYF. The CDR3 DNA is TGCGCCAGCAGCCAAGGGTCCGGTTTCTACGAGCAGTACTTC.

The chain employs TRBV27 and TRBJ2-4; 12 nucleotides line up with TRBD1. The trim removed 5 bases at V and 5 bases at J, leaving 7 bases unmatched. The CDR3 spans 16 residues. Germline V gene lookup returns CDR1 MNHEY and CDR2 SMNVEV (reference sequence). Written as DNA, the CDR3 is TGTGCCAGCAGTCCGCGGGACAGGGGGCTTCAAAACATTCAGTACTTC. Protein sequence: CASSPRDRGLQNIQYF.

The chain uses TRBV2 and TRBJ2-7; D possibly corresponds to TRBD1 (5 bases). This CDR3 comprises 16 residues. Trimming pared 0 bases from V and 2 bases from J, leaving 14 bases between. Per germline, CDR1 SNHLY and CDR2 FYNNEI. The CDR3 reads CASSEAQRPTAYEQYF. CDR3 DNA sequence: TGTGCCAGCAGTGAAGCCCAGCGCCCGACAGCCTACGAGCAGTACTTC.

J is TRBJ1-5 and V is TRBV6-5; tentative D call: TRBD1 (6 bases). The CDR3 covers 14 residues. Trimming stripped 2 bases from V and 11 bases from J, with 16 bases between. Germline CDR1 reads MNHEY; CDR2 reads SVGAGI. DNA of the CDR3: TGTGCCAGCAGTTACAGACAGGAATCAGGGTCCCAGCATTTT. It specifies CASSYRQESGSQHF.

The chain combines TRBV7-6 with TRBJ2-2, with D possibly TRBD2 on 6 matching bases. The CDR3 runs to 16 residues. CDR1 is SGHVS, CDR2 FNYEAQ, per germline. Trimming removed 0 bases at V and 1 base at J, with 9 bases between. This CDR3 is CASSLAASENTGELFF. The CDR3, as DNA: TGTGCCAGCAGCTTAGCGGCTAGCGAGAACACCGGGGAGCTGTTTTTT.

This clone was counted once. J is TRBJ2-7 and V is TRBV7-9; possible D gene TRBD2, 5 bases. V was clipped by 2 bases and J by 5 bases, with 13 bases between them. CDR1 is SEHNR, CDR2 FQNEAQ, per germline (reference sequence). There are 14 residues in the CDR3. The chain's CDR3 is CASSLPGMLDEQYF. The CDR3 DNA reads as TGTGCCAGCAGCTTACCCGGGATGCTGGACGAGCAGTACTTC.

This clone appeared a single time. The chain is built from TRBV6-5 and TRBJ1-2, with unresolved D. The germline V and J ends were trimmed by 2 bases and 4 bases, with 11 bases remaining between them. The CDR3 has 14 amino acids. Germline V CDR1 and CDR2: MNHEY, SVGAGI. The DNA of the CDR3 is TGTGCCAGCAGTTACGCAGAAGGCATCTATGGCTACACCTTC. Residues: CASSYAEGIYGYTF.

This clone was counted a single time. This CDR3 is CASSQASPYEQYF. The CDR3 DNA reads as TGCGCCAGCAGCCAAGCCAGTCCCTACGAGCAGTACTTC. The chain recombines TRBV4-3 with TRBJ2-7; D uncertain. V lost 1 base, J lost 2 bases, and 6 bases lay in between. The length of the CDR3 is 13 residues. In germline, CDR1 is LGHNA, CDR2 YSLEER.

The V and J genes are TRBV25-1 and TRBJ1-1; weak D call: TRBD1 (5 bases). V lost 3 bases to trimming and J lost 6 bases, with 8 bases between them. Germline CDR1 MGHDK, CDR2 SYGVNS. The CDR3 consists of 12 residues. In DNA form, the CDR3 reads TGTGCCAGCAGTGAGCAGGGCGCTGAAGCTTTCTTT. It encodes CASSEQGAEAFF.